This paragraph reports one T cell receptor (beta chain). What it binds is not known. This entry is derived from a study of cytomegalovirus exposure and HLA in healthy donors. Study observations and caveats: According to the study, 180 or so TCR beta chains were cytomegalovirus-associated. Reportedly, cytomegalovirus status was diagnosed with high sensitivity and specificity.

The V and J ends lost 8 bases and 6 bases, in that order; junction bases with no gene match: 11. This CDR3 is 16 amino acids long. Looked up from germline, CDR1 is SGHNT and CDR2 is YENEEA. This table comes from immunoSEQ multiplex PCR, and its TCRdb copy is limited to in-frame clones, with some not included. The table shows fewer than 150,000 clones, with 88% occurring only once. The rearrangement links TRBV11-3 to TRBJ2-2; TRBD2 matches at 11 bases. The sample consisted of PBMCs. The sequence came from a man aged 18 to 35 in good health and CMV-seronegative. The CDR3 region has the DNA TGTGCCAGCGCGAGAAGTAGCGGGAGGGCGGCCGGGGAGCTGTTTTTT. It codes for CASARSSGRAAGELFF.